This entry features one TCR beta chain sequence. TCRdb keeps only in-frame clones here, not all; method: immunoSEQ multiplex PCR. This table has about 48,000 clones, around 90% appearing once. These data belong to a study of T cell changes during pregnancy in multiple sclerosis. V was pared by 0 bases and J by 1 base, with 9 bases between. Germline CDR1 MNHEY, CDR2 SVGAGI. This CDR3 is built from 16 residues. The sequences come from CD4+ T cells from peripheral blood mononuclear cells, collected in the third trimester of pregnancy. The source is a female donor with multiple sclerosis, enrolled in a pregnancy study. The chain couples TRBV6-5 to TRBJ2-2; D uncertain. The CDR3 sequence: CASSYSQAMNTGELFF. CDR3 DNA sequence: TGTGCCAGCAGTTACTCGCAGGCGATGAACACCGGGGAGCTGTTTTTT.